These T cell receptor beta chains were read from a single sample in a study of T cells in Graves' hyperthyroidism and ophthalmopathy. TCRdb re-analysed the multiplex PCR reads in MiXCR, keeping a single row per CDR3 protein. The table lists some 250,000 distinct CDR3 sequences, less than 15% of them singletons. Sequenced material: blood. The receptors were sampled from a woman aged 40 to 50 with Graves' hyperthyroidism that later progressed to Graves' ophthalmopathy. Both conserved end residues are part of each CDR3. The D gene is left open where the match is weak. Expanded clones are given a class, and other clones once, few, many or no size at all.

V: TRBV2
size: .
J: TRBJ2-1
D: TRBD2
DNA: TGTGCCGGCAGTGCGGGACTAGCGGAGGGGAATGAGCAGTTCTTC
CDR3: CAGSAGLAEGNEQFF

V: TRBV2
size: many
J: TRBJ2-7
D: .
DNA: TGTGCCAGCAGGAGGACGGCGGGGTCCTACGAGCAGTACTTC
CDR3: CASRRTAGSYEQYF

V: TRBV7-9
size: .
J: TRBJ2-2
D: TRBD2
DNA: TGTGCCAGCAGCTTGGCAGCGGGAGGTTTCGCCGAGGAGCTGTTTTTT
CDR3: CASSLAAGGFAEELFF

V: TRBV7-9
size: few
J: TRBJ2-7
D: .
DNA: TGTGCCAGCAGCTCCTTGGACAGTGGGTCCTACGAGCAGTACTTC
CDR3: CASSSLDSGSYEQYF

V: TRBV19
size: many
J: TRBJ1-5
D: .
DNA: TGTGCCAGTAGTATAGGGGTACGGCAGCCCCAGCATTTT
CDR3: CASSIGVRQPQHF

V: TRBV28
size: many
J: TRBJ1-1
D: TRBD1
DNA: TGTGCCAGCAGCCCCGGACAGGGTAGGTGGGCTTTCTTT
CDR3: CASSPGQGRWAFF

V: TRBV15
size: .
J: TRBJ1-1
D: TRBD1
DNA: TGTGCCACCAGCAGGAGGACAGGGATGAACACTGAAGCTTTCTTT
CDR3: CATSRRTGMNTEAFF

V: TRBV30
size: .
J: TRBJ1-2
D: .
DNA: TGTGCCTGGAGGGAAAATTGGCATGGCTACACCTTC
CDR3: CAWRENWHGYTF

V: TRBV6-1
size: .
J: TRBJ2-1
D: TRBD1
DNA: TGTGCCAGCACGTACTTCGACAGGGGAGACTACAATGAGCAGTTCTTC
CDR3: CASTYFDRGDYNEQFF

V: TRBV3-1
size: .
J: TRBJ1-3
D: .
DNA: TGTGCCAGCAGCCAACACGGACGCTCTGGAAACACCATATATTTT
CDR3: CASSQHGRSGNTIYF

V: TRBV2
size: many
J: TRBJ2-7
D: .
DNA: TGTGCCTGCACTCGAATATCGTGGTCCGAGAGGGACGAGCAGTACTTC
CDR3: CACTRISWSERDEQYF

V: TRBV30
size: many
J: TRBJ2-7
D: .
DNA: TGTGCCTCAGCCGCGGGGAGCTCCTACGAGCAGTACTTC
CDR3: CASAAGSSYEQYF

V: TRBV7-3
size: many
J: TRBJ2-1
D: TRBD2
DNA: TGTGCCAGCAGCTTAGGACTAGCAGGAATAAATGAGCAGTTCTTC
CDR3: CASSLGLAGINEQFF

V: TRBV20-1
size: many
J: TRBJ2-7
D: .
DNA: TGCAGTGCTGAGGGGAAGCGGGTGAACTACGAGCAGTACTTC
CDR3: CSAEGKRVNYEQYF

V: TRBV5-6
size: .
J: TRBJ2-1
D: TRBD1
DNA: TGTGCCAGCAGCCGCCAGGGGGTGGGTTACAATGAGCAGTTCTTC
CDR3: CASSRQGVGYNEQFF

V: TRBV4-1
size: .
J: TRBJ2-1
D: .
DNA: TGCGCCAGCAGCCAAGGGATGTGGAGCTCCTGCAATGAGCAGTTCTTC
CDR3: CASSQGMWSSCNEQFF

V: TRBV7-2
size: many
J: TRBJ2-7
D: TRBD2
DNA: TGTGCCAGCAGCTTAGGTCTAGCGGGAGGGTCCTCCTACGAGCAGTACTTC
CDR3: CASSLGLAGGSSYEQYF

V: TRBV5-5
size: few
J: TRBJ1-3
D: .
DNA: TGTGCCAGCAGCCTTGGGGCTTCTCCTGGAAACACCATATATTTT
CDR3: CASSLGASPGNTIYF